This entry lists 31 T cell receptor beta chains sequenced from one sample in a study of cytomegalovirus exposure and HLA in healthy donors. Primers: 60 Vbeta forward and 13 Jbeta reverse. The protocol was immunoSEQ multiplex PCR, while the TCRdb copy is restricted to in-frame clones and leaves out a portion. The repertoire holds about 120,000 clones, with around 77% as singletons. Specimen: PBMCs. The receptors here all came from a man between 18 and 35 years old in good health and CMV-seropositive.

The V call is TRBV30, the J call TRBJ2-2; D is unclear. CDR3 length equals 13 residues. The V and J ends lost 2 bases and 2 bases respectively, with 6 bases between them. Germline-derived CDR1 and CDR2 are GTSNPN and SVGIG (reference sequence). The CDR3 coding sequence is TGTGCCTGGAGTATCCTAAACACCGGGGAGCTGTTTTTT. It yields the protein CAWSILNTGELFF.

The chain joins TRBV5-6 to TRBJ2-7, with TRBD2 matching over 9 bases. The germline CDR1 and CDR2 sequences are SGHDT and YYEEEE. This CDR3 region has 14 residues. Trimming cost V 6 bases and J 7 bases; bases outside gene matches: 11. The CDR3 protein is CASNLAGVPREQYF. CDR3 DNA: TGTGCCAGCAATTTAGCGGGGGTGCCGCGTGAGCAGTACTTC.

V usage is TRBV5-1 and J usage is TRBJ2-5; D perhaps matches TRBD2 (6 bases). Looked up from germline, CDR1 is SGHRS and CDR2 is YFSETQ. Trimming took 6 bases from V and 5 from J, leaving 14 bases between them. The CDR3 loop spans 13 amino acids. This CDR3 reads CASTVSGGETQYF. CDR3 nucleotide sequence: TGCGCCAGCACGGTTAGCGGTGGGGAGACCCAGTACTTC.

The V gene is TRBV9, the J gene TRBJ2-2, with D possibly TRBD1 on 5 matching bases. The CDR3 is 16 residues long. V lost 2 bases to trimming and J lost 4 bases, with 15 bases between them. CDR1 SGDLS and CDR2 YYNGEE come from the germline V gene. CDR3 coding DNA: TGTGCCAGCAGCGTCAGGGCTTCGGCAAGCACCGGGGAGCTGTTTTTT. Protein: CASSVRASASTGELFF.

The table lists this clone with a few counts. V is TRBV10-2 and J is TRBJ1-1; 11 positions match TRBD1. Per the germline V gene, CDR1 is WSHSY and CDR2 is SAAADI. The CDR3 totals 16 residues. The V and J ends lost 2 bases and 1 base, in that order; junction bases with no gene match: 3. The CDR3 DNA sequence: TGCGCCAGCAGTGAGAAGGACAGGGGGCAGAACACTGAAGCTTTCTTT. Protein product: CASSEKDRGQNTEAFF.

The rearrangement uses TRBV5-6 and TRBJ1-2; tentative D call: TRBD1 (5 bases). The CDR3 is made up of 15 amino acids. With 4 bases removed from V and 2 bases from J, the gap between germline ends came to 15 bases. Germline CDR1 is SGHDT and CDR2 is YYEEEE. DNA for the CDR3: TGTGCCAGCAGCCCTCTCGGGGGACTAAACTATGGCTACACCTTC. Translation: CASSPLGGLNYGYTF. The full variable domain, completed using reference TRBV5-6 and TRBJ1-2, is DAGVTQSPTHLIKTRGQQVTLRCSPKSGHDTVSWYQQALGQGPQFIFQYYEEEERQRGNFPDRFSGHQFPNYSSELNVNALLLGDSALYLCASSPLGGLNYGYTFGSGTRLTVV.

The chain combines TRBV6-5 with TRBJ2-1, with a weak D call TRBD1 (6 bases). Between the trimmed V and J ends, which lost 5 bases and 5 bases, there was a span of 16 bases. Germline lookup yields CDR1 MNHEY and CDR2 SVGAGI. The length of the CDR3 is 15 residues. CDR3 residues: CASSTRGKPNNEQFF. CDR3 nucleotide sequence: TGTGCCAGCAGTACGAGGGGGAAACCTAACAATGAGCAGTTCTTC.

The chain combines TRBV6-5 with TRBJ2-7; a weak D match, TRBD2 (5 bases). Trimming shortened V by 0 bases and J by 3 bases, and 12 bases separated the two germline ends. Germline CDR1 and CDR2: MNHEY and SVGAGI. CDR3 length: 15 amino acids. DNA for the CDR3: TGTGCCAGCAGTTACTCGCCCCATACTAGCTACGAGCAGTACTTC. Translation gives CASSYSPHTSYEQYF.

The rearrangement links TRBV19 to TRBJ1-6, with 11 bases that match TRBD1. CDR3 length equals 18 residues. Trimming took 6 bases from V and 7 from J; bases not matched to a gene: 14. The germline gives CDR1 LNHDA, CDR2 SQIVND (reference sequence). In DNA, the CDR3 is TGTGCCAGTAGAGATACATCGGGACAGGGGGTAAGGAATTCACCCCTCCACTTT. This gives the protein CASRDTSGQGVRNSPLHF. Variable domain in full (rest from reference TRBV19 and TRBJ1-6): DGGITQSPKYLFRKEGQNVTLSCEQNLNHDAMYWYRQDPGQGLRLIYYSQIVNDFQKGDIAEGYSVSREKKESFPLTVTSAQKNPTAFYLCASRDTSGQGVRNSPLHFGNGTRLTVT.

V usage is TRBV5-4 and J usage is TRBJ1-2; D perhaps matches TRBD1 (5 bases). Germline loops: CDR1 SGHNT, CDR2 YYREEE (reference sequence). Trimming took 0 bases from V and 4 from J, leaving 19 bases between them. The CDR3 is made up of 17 amino acids. CDR3 sequence: CASSLGGWQGLVYGYTF. CDR3 DNA sequence: TGTGCCAGCAGCTTGGGTGGTTGGCAGGGCCTCGTCTATGGCTACACCTTC.

Notes on this clone: This CDR3 is also generated by other DNA sequences in the sample. This chain links TRBV27 with TRBJ1-2; D gene ambiguous. Germline CDR1 MNHEY, CDR2 SMNVEV (reference sequence). The CDR3 extends over 12 amino acids. Deletions cut 4 bases from V and 4 bases from J, with 7 bases between. DNA for the CDR3: TGTGCCAGCAGTTCCACCGGCTATGGCTACACCTTC. It yields the protein CASSSTGYGYTF.

This sequence joins TRBV13 and TRBJ2-5, with D possibly being TRBD1 (5 bases). The J call may be wrong; the DNA end is better matched by TRBJ2-7. The CDR3 runs 12 residues. Germline values: CDR1 PRHDT, CDR2 FYEKMQ (reference sequence). The CDR3 bases are TGTGCCAGCAGCTCTACAGGTTACGAGCAGTACTTC. It specifies CASSSTGYEQYF.

V is TRBV5-1 and J is TRBJ1-2; maybe TRBD1 (5 bases). Germline V gene sequence: CDR1 SGHRS, CDR2 YFSETQ. The CDR3 has 14 residues. Between the trimmed V and J ends, which lost 0 bases and 5 bases, there was a span of 11 bases. This CDR3 reads CASSLAGAVYGYTF. The CDR3 DNA reads as TGCGCCAGCAGCTTGGCTGGGGCAGTTTATGGCTACACCTTC. The variable domain in full, completed from reference TRBV5-1 and TRBJ1-2, reads KAGVTQTPRYLIKTRGQQVTLSCSPISGHRSVSWYQQTPGQGLQFLFEYFSETQRNKGNFPGRFSGRQFSNSRSEMNVSTLELGDSALYLCASSLAGAVYGYTFGSGTRLTVV.

The gene calls are TRBV19 and TRBJ2-7, with a possible D match to TRBD2 (5 bases). This CDR3 has 14 amino acids. V was shortened by 7 bases and J by 2 bases, with 15 bases between the two germline ends. CDR1 is LNHDA, CDR2 SQIVND, per germline (reference sequence). CDR3 DNA sequence: TGTGCCAGTAACCCCGGAGGCACCACCTACGAGCAGTACTTC. This translates into CASNPGGTTYEQYF.

In regard to this clone: Germline and junction disagree at one end, which may indicate a read error. The chain joins TRBV27 to TRBJ1-2; no clear D. In germline, CDR1 is MNHEY, CDR2 SMNVEV (reference sequence). The CDR3 spans 14 residues. The CDR3 loop is CASSLSRSVLGAHF. The CDR3 coding sequence is TGTGCCAGCAGTTTATCCCGTAGTGTTCTAGGCGCCCACTTC.

CDR3 coding DNA: TGTGCCAGCAGTTACAAGATGGGGGGCTACGAGCAGTACTTC. It is translated as CASSYKMGGYEQYF. The rearrangement joins TRBV6-5 to TRBJ2-7; D might be TRBD2 (6 bases). The CDR3 sequence is 14 residues long. Germline lookup yields CDR1 MNHEY and CDR2 SVGAGI. V was cut by 2 bases and J by 3 bases, with 11 bases left in between.

The gene calls are TRBV2 and TRBJ1-5; no reliable D call. This CDR3 is 12 amino acids long. Germline V CDR1 and CDR2: SNHLY, FYNNEI. V lost 0 bases to trimming and J lost 6 bases, with 3 bases between them. This chain's CDR3 is CASSEASQPQHF. CDR3 nucleotides: TGTGCCAGCAGTGAAGCCAGTCAGCCCCAGCATTTT. The full variable domain, in which reference TRBV2 and TRBJ1-5 provide the parts outside the CDR3, is EPEVTQTPSHQVTQMGQEVILRCVPISNHLYFYWYRQILGQKVEFLVSFYNNEISEKSEIFDDQFSVERPDGSNFTLKIRSTKLEDSAMYFCASSEASQPQHFGDGTRLSIL.

This clone is a singleton in its sample. The V gene is TRBV5-1, the J gene TRBJ1-2; 9 positions match TRBD1. Germline-derived CDR1 and CDR2 are SGHRS and YFSETQ. Unmatched junction bases numbered 11, after V lost 2 bases and J lost 3 bases. CDR3 length: 17 residues. CDR3 protein: CASSFAGTGLRDYGYTF. The CDR3 region has the DNA TGCGCCAGCAGCTTTGCCGGGACAGGGCTCAGGGACTATGGCTACACCTTC. The whole variable domain, filled in from reference TRBV5-1 and TRBJ1-2, reads KAGVTQTPRYLIKTRGQQVTLSCSPISGHRSVSWYQQTPGQGLQFLFEYFSETQRNKGNFPGRFSGRQFSNSRSEMNVSTLELGDSALYLCASSFAGTGLRDYGYTFGSGTRLTVV.

V usage is TRBV21-1 and J usage is TRBJ2-3; the table's D call, TRBD2, has no DNA check behind it. TRBV21-1 is a documented pseudogene. The CDR3 is 17 amino acids. DNA for the CDR3: TGTGCCAGCAGCAAAGCCCTACTAGCGGGAGGCACAGATACGCAGTATTTT. Amino acid sequence: CASSKALLAGGTDTQYF.

The genes are TRBV6-5 and TRBJ1-1, with a weak D call TRBD1 (6 bases). Germline loops: CDR1 MNHEY, CDR2 SVGAGI. The CDR3 sequence is 16 residues long. Trimming pared 2 bases from V and 4 bases from J, leaving 17 bases between. The CDR3 is CASSYKSGRGTTEAFF. As DNA, the CDR3 is TGTGCCAGCAGTTACAAGTCAGGTAGGGGGACCACTGAAGCTTTCTTT.

The chain recombines TRBV5-1 with TRBJ2-2, with 11 nucleotides matching TRBD2. Trimming cost V 2 bases and J 7 bases; bases outside gene matches: 4. Per germline, CDR1 SGHRS and CDR2 YFSETQ. This CDR3 has 15 amino acids. The CDR3 DNA is TGCGCCAGCAGCTTTGGACTAGCGGGTATCGGGGAGCTGTTTTTT. Its protein is CASSFGLAGIGELFF.

This chain connects TRBV7-9 to TRBJ1-2; D is possibly TRBD1 (6 bases). V dropped 4 bases and J dropped 0 bases, with 9 bases sitting between them. Germline CDR1 SEHNR, CDR2 FQNEAQ (reference sequence). The CDR3 contains 14 residues. CDR3 amino acids: CASSSDRTNYGYTF. For the CDR3, the DNA is TGTGCCAGCAGCTCGGACAGAACTAACTATGGCTACACCTTC.

The chain's CDR3 is CASPPLLGHCSNQPQHF. In nucleotides, the CDR3 is TGTGCCAGCCCTCCTCTTCTTGGACATTGTAGCAATCAGCCCCAGCATTTT. The V call is TRBV25-1, the J call TRBJ1-5; possible D gene TRBD1, 5 bases. Germline CDR1 is MGHDK and CDR2 is SYGVNS. The CDR3 runs 17 residues. V lost 8 bases to trimming and J lost 0 bases, with 20 bases between them.

The chain joins TRBV5-6 to TRBJ1-2; 8 nucleotides agree with TRBD1. The ends lost 6 bases at V and 8 bases at J; junction bases unmatched: 9. Germline CDR1 is SGHDT and CDR2 is YYEEEE. The CDR3 has 13 amino acids. Written as DNA, the CDR3 is TGTGCCAGCATCGCGGTAACAGGGGGAGGCTACACCTTC. Its translation is CASIAVTGGGYTF.

This clone appeared a few times. This sequence joins TRBV9 and TRBJ2-7, with 7 nucleotides matching TRBD2. This CDR3 has 13 amino acids. Germline V CDR1 and CDR2: SGDLS, YYNGEE. With 3 bases clipped from V and 5 bases from J, the junction kept 5 bases outside the gene matches. The CDR3 is CASSDSSGDEQYF. In DNA form, the CDR3 reads TGTGCCAGCAGCGACTCAAGCGGGGACGAGCAGTACTTC. Together with reference TRBV9 and TRBJ2-7, the CDR3 gives the full variable domain: DSGVTQTPKHLITATGQRVTLRCSPRSGDLSVYWYQQSLDQGLQFLIQYYNGEERAKGNILERFSAQQFPDLHSELNLSSLELGDSALYFCASSDSSGDEQYFGPGTRLTVT.

The V gene is TRBV7-9, the J gene TRBJ2-7; the match to TRBD1 covers 8 bases. The CDR3 runs 13 residues. From germline, CDR1 is SEHNR and CDR2 FQNEAQ (reference sequence). Trimming cost V 5 bases and J 4 bases; bases outside gene matches: 4. The CDR3 nucleotides read TGTGCCAGCAGCCCCCGGACAGGGTACGAGCAGTACTTC. Residues: CASSPRTGYEQYF.

This rearrangement joins TRBV6-5 to TRBJ1-1; D is undetermined. Trimming took off 5 bases at V and 6 bases at J, with 13 bases between the two ends. CDR1 and CDR2 (germline): MNHEY, SVGAGI. The CDR3 loop spans 13 amino acids. This CDR3 is CASSPRVSSEAFF. CDR3 nucleotides: TGTGCCAGCAGTCCGAGGGTCAGCTCTGAAGCTTTCTTT.

The V call is TRBV6-5, the J call TRBJ2-7; TRBD1 agrees at 8 bases. V trimming: 6 bases; J trimming: 7 bases; junction bases outside the gene matches: 14. The CDR3 totals 15 residues. Germline CDR1 reads MNHEY; CDR2 reads SVGAGI. DNA of the CDR3: TGTGCCAGCAGACCCGCCGGGACAGGTCACAAGGAGCAGTACTTC. This sequence encodes CASRPAGTGHKEQYF.

The chain joins TRBV27 to TRBJ2-7; 9 nucleotides line up with TRBD1. The junction had 8 bases not matched to a gene; V was cut back by 6 bases and J by 2 bases. This CDR3 has 15 amino acids. Germline V lookup: CDR1 MNHEY, CDR2 SMNVEV (reference sequence). In nucleotides, the CDR3 is TGTGCCAGCAGCTTCGGGACAGGGAACACCTACGAGCAGTACTTC. Translated: CASSFGTGNTYEQYF.

This clone was detected only once. The chain joins TRBV5-1 to TRBJ2-3; D gene ambiguous. This CDR3 is built from 13 residues. Germline assignment: CDR1 SGHRS and CDR2 YFSETQ. V lost 0 bases to trimming and J lost 2 bases, with 4 bases between them. The CDR3 loop reads CASSLAFTDTQYF. The CDR3 region has the DNA TGCGCCAGCAGCTTGGCCTTCACAGATACGCAGTATTTT.

V usage is TRBV2 and J usage is TRBJ1-2, with D possibly TRBD1 on 6 matching bases. The V gene's germline CDR1 is SNHLY and CDR2 FYNNEI. Trimming took 4 bases from V and 2 from J, leaving 11 bases between them. The CDR3 sequence is 14 residues long. The CDR3 sequence: CASSVQGTNYGYTF. CDR3 in DNA: TGTGCCAGCAGTGTCCAGGGGACGAACTATGGCTACACCTTC.